Described below is a single T cell receptor beta chain sequence and its context. Here immunoSEQ multiplex PCR was the method, and the copy in TCRdb shows in-frame clones only, minus some. The sample holds some 96,000 clones; 90% are singletons and the top ten take around 15%. The data belong to a study of graft-versus-host responses after intestinal transplantation. In germline, CDR1 is SGHRS, CDR2 YFSETQ. The CDR3 consists of 16 residues. V dropped 0 bases and J dropped 1 base, with 13 bases sitting between them. This chain connects TRBV5-1 to TRBJ1-2; D not resolved. The sequence derives from a human patient who received an intestinal transplant, so some T cells may come from the graft donor. Sample: PBMCs, taken 453 days after intestinal transplant. CDR3 region: CASSLEVSLYNYGYTF. CDR3 nucleotide sequence: TGCGCCAGCAGCTTGGAGGTCTCACTATATAACTATGGCTACACCTTC.